The clone carrying this T cell receptor beta chain was seen a few times. This sample was included in a study of cytomegalovirus exposure and HLA in healthy donors. In the PCR, 60 Vbeta and 13 Jbeta primers were used. Method: immunoSEQ multiplex PCR; TCRdb's copy keeps in-frame clones and lacks some. Here the sample spans about 200,000 clones, approximately 78% being singletons. CDR1 SGHTA and CDR2 FQGNSA come from the germline V gene. The V gene end was trimmed by 7 bases and the J gene end by 9 bases; junction bases not matched to a gene: 17. This CDR3 is built from 16 residues. What was sequenced was PBMCs. The TCR originated in a woman aged 40 to 50 in good health and CMV-seronegative. J is TRBJ2-1 and V is TRBV7-2; 8 bases align to TRBD1. The CDR3 spells CASKHAGQGGLSEQFF. CDR3 in DNA: TGTGCCAGCAAGCACGCCGGACAGGGAGGTCTCAGTGAGCAGTTCTTC. The variable domain in full, with the rest retrieved from reference TRBV7-2 and TRBJ2-1, is GAGVSQSPSNKVTEKGKDVELRCDPISGHTALYWYRQSLGQGLEFLIYFQGNSAPDKSGLPSDRFSAERTGGSVSTLTIQRTQQEDSAVYLCASKHAGQGGLSEQFFGPGTRLTVL.